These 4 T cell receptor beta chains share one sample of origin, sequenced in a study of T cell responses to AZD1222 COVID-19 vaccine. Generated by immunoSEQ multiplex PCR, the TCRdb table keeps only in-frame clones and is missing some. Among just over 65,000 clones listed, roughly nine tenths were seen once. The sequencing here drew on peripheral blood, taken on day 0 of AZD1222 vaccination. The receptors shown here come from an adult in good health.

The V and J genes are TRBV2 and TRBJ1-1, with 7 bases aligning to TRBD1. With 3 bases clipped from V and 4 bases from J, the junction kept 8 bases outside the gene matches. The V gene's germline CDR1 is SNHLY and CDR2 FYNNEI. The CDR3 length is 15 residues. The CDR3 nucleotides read TGTGCCAGCAGTGAGCGACAAACAGGGGCCACTGAAGCTTTCTTT. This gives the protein CASSERQTGATEAFF.

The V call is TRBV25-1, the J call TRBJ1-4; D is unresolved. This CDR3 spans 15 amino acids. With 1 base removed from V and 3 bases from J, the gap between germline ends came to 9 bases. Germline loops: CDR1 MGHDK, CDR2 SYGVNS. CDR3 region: CASSELGRPNEKLFF. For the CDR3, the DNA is TGTGCCAGCAGTGAATTAGGGAGACCTAATGAAAAACTGTTTTTT.

CDR3 in amino acids: CASSPRTAGEKLFF. The DNA of the CDR3 is TGTGCCAGCAGCCCCAGGACCGCGGGCGAAAAACTGTTTTTT. The chain couples TRBV3-1 (or the pseudogene TRBV3-2) to TRBJ1-4; the D is unclear. Trimming removed 4 bases from V and 8 bases from J, with 14 bases in between. This CDR3 has 14 residues. Looked up from germline, CDR1 is LGHDT and CDR2 is YNNKEL (reference sequence).

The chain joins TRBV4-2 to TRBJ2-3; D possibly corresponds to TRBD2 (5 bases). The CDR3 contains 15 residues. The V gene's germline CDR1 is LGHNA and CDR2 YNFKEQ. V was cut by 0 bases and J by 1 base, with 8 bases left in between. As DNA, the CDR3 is TGTGCCAGCAGCCAAGATAAGCGGCGCACAGATACGCAGTATTTT. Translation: CASSQDKRRTDTQYF.